One and the same sample provided the 14 T cell receptor beta chains below, sequenced in a study of T cell repertoires in cytomegalovirus infection. No cognate antigen is known for these TCRs. Each CDR3 protein gets one entry after TCRdb re-called the reads with MiXCR. The sample yields around 900,000 distinct CDR3 sequences, about a third seen once. The source was cultured CD8+ T cells from PBMCs, collected from culture after CMV antigen stimulation. Every receptor here comes from a human donor in good health (CMV status not recorded). Some clones in this sample may be carry-over from other donors' samples.

This clonotype was seen a few times. V usage is TRBV6-5 and J usage is TRBJ1-2; no reliable D call. Germline CDR1 and CDR2: MNHEY and SVGAGI. The V and J ends lost 0 bases and 12 bases respectively, with 14 bases between them. This CDR3 spans 13 amino acids. In DNA form, the CDR3 reads TGTGCCAGCAGTTACTCGAAGTTGGGCAACCACACCTTC. Amino acids: CASSYSKLGNHTF.

This clonotype was counted only a few times. The V gene is TRBV7-9, the J gene TRBJ1-1; 7 nucleotides match TRBD1. CDR1 is SEHNR and CDR2 is FQNEAQ in the germline V gene (reference sequence). The CDR3 extends over 14 amino acids. V trimming: 8 bases; J trimming: 6 bases; junction bases outside the gene matches: 12. As DNA, the CDR3 is TGTGCCAGCCCAGTCCAAGAGGGGGCTGCTGAAGCTTTCTTT. It codes for CASPVQEGAAEAFF.

This clonotype was counted only a few times. The V call is TRBV7-2, the J call TRBJ2-3; the D is unclear. Germline lookup yields CDR1 SGHTA and CDR2 FQGNSA. The CDR3 runs to 15 residues. V lost 4 bases to trimming and J lost 3 bases, with 14 bases between them. In DNA, the CDR3 is TGTGCCAGCAGCTCCCGACCGCGACCAACAGATACGCAGTATTTT. Protein: CASSSRPRPTDTQYF.

This clonotype occurred many times. The chain recombines TRBV7-8 with TRBJ2-2; D remains unclear. The CDR3 consists of 16 residues. Trimming cost V 2 bases and J 4 bases, with 14 bases left between them. Germline assignment: CDR1 SGHVS and CDR2 FQNEAQ. CDR3: CASSLRVWAPTGELFF. CDR3 nucleotides: TGTGCCAGCAGCTTACGTGTATGGGCCCCCACCGGGGAGCTGTTTTTT.

This clonotype showed up just a few times. The genes are TRBV20-1 and TRBJ1-2; no reliable D call. Germline CDR1 reads DFQATT; CDR2 reads SNEGSKA (reference sequence). This CDR3 has 11 amino acids. V was cut by 0 bases and J by 7 bases, with 6 bases left in between. The CDR3 DNA sequence: TGCAGTGCTAGAGAAAGGGTTGGCTACACCTTC. Translation gives CSARERVGYTF.

The V gene is TRBV12-3 or TRBV12-4, the J gene TRBJ1-4; 7 nucleotides match TRBD1. CDR3 length equals 16 residues. Trimming took 4 bases from V and 4 from J; bases not matched to a gene: 9. DNA of the CDR3: TGTGCCAGCAGTTCACGACAGGGCTTTAGTAATGAAAAACTGTTTTTT. Translating it yields CASSSRQGFSNEKLFF.

Many counts were recorded for this clonotype. The chain is built from TRBV4-3 and TRBJ1-5; D might be TRBD1 (6 bases). CDR1 and CDR2 (germline): LGHNA, YSLEER. This CDR3 comprises 15 residues. V dropped 3 bases and J dropped 4 bases, with 13 bases sitting between them. The CDR3, as DNA: TGCGCCAGCAGCCATGTCCAGGGGAGTAATCAGCCCCAGCATTTT. Residues: CASSHVQGSNQPQHF.

The table lists this clonotype with many counts. The CDR3 sequence: CARLTQGVLNSNQPQHF. The CDR3 DNA is TGTGCCAGGCTTACCCAGGGGGTTTTGAATAGCAATCAGCCCCAGCATTTT. The chain combines TRBV11-3 with TRBJ1-5, with 7 bases that match TRBD1. V lost 9 bases to trimming and J lost 0 bases; unmatched junction nucleotides: 14. This CDR3 spans 17 amino acids. From germline, CDR1 is SGHNT and CDR2 YENEEA.

The J gene is TRBJ1-2, the V gene TRBV29-1, with D possibly matching TRBD1 (6 bases). The CDR3 totals 17 residues. V was trimmed by 1 base and J by 3 bases, leaving 21 bases between them. CDR1 is SQVTM and CDR2 is ANQGSEA in the germline V gene. CDR3 loop: CSVEGRDTGTLDYGYTF. CDR3 bases: TGCAGCGTTGAAGGAAGGGACACCGGTACCCTTGACTATGGCTACACCTTC.

The chain links TRBV7-9 to TRBJ1-4, with 10 bases fitting TRBD1. Germline loops: CDR1 SEHNR, CDR2 FQNEAQ (reference sequence). This CDR3 has 16 residues. The V segment lost 4 bases and the J segment 5 bases; nucleotides outside the gene matches: 7. The CDR3 sequence is CASSSLPGQGNEKLFF. The CDR3 DNA sequence: TGTGCCAGCAGCTCATTACCGGGACAGGGGAATGAAAAACTGTTTTTT.

V gene TRBV19 combines with J gene TRBJ1-1; D remains ambiguous. The CDR3 loop spans 14 amino acids. Germline V gives CDR1 LNHDA, CDR2 SQIVND (reference sequence). Trimming took off 5 bases at V and 0 bases at J, with 10 bases between the two ends. The CDR3 here is CASSASVLNTEAFF. The CDR3 DNA reads as TGTGCCAGTAGTGCCTCGGTACTGAACACTGAAGCTTTCTTT.

This chain joins TRBV12-3 or TRBV12-4 and TRBJ2-5; D is perhaps TRBD2 (6 bases). Trimming removed 1 base from V and 5 bases from J, with 11 bases in between. The CDR3 consists of 14 residues. CDR3 nucleotide sequence: TGTGCCAGCAGTTTAGGCCCAGGGAGGGAGACCCAGTACTTC. Translated: CASSLGPGRETQYF.

This rearrangement joins TRBV6-8 to TRBJ1-1; D is uncertain. This CDR3 contains 16 residues. Germline CDR1 MNHGY, CDR2 SAAAGT. The germline V and J ends were trimmed by 0 bases and 0 bases, with 11 bases remaining between them. CDR3 nucleotides: TGTGCCAGCAGTTACTCGCGCAAGAGTATGAACACTGAAGCTTTCTTT. It specifies CASSYSRKSMNTEAFF.

This clonotype has just a few counts. V and J are TRBV20-1 and TRBJ2-7, with D tentatively TRBD1 or TRBD2 (5 bases each). In germline, CDR1 is DFQATT, CDR2 SNEGSKA (reference sequence). Trimming took 1 base from V and 0 from J, leaving 16 bases between them. The CDR3 is 16 amino acids. The CDR3 nucleotides read TGCAGTGCTAGAGCCCATTTCCGGGACCTCTCCTACGAGCAGTACTTC. Its translation: CSARAHFRDLSYEQYF.